The clone carrying this T cell receptor beta chain was observed at least ten times. The antigen is unknown. Patients with uncontrolled infections, other autoimmune diseases, pregnancy or lactation were excluded. The authors took PBMCs from 9.5 to 10 ml fresh peripheral blood. The data were obtained in a study of T cells in Graves' hyperthyroidism and ophthalmopathy. Study-level findings and limits: Median prediction lead before ophthalmopathy onset was 6.5 months with the model.

The CDR3 is 14 residues long. The V end was cut by 3 bases, the J end by 5 bases, with 10 bases between. Germline CDR1 LGHDT, CDR2 YNNKEL (reference sequence). There were TCR beta CDR3 regions amplified from RNA transcripts. TCR CDR3 underwent first-round RT-PCR with the HTBI primer set. In TCRdb, the multiplex PCR reads were re-called with MiXCR into one record per CDR3 protein. The table includes some 380,000 distinct CDR3 sequences, about 13% detected once. The TCR originated in a young man with Graves' hyperthyroidism that later progressed to Graves' ophthalmopathy. Sequenced material: blood. This chain joins TRBV3-1 and TRBJ2-2; D is possibly TRBD1 (6 bases). The CDR3 is CASSHRGRTGELFF. The CDR3, as DNA: TGTGCCAGCAGCCACAGGGGTCGGACCGGGGAGCTGTTTTTT.